The 7 T cell receptor beta chains presented below share a single source sample, sequenced in a study of blood T cell repertoires in COVID-19. Only in-frame clones appear in the TCRdb table, and some are missing; sequencing was by immunoSEQ multiplex PCR. The top ten hold 1% to 1.5% of the sample, which has approximately 45,000 clones, 88% seen once. Sequencing used peripheral blood. These receptor sequences come from a woman aged 40-49 years with acute or convalescent COVID-19.

CDR3 in amino acids: CASSAGTSSGGELFF. In nucleotides, the CDR3 is TGTGCCAGCAGCGCAGGGACAAGCTCGGGCGGGGAGCTGTTTTTT. This chain links TRBV7-2 with TRBJ2-2; TRBD1 is a possible D gene (6 bases). The CDR3 runs 15 residues. The germline CDR1 and CDR2 sequences are SGHTA and FQGNSA. Deletions cut 5 bases from V and 7 bases from J, with 17 bases between. Full variable domain (rest looked up from reference TRBV7-2 and TRBJ2-2): GAGVSQSPSNKVTEKGKDVELRCDPISGHTALYWYRQSLGQGLEFLIYFQGNSAPDKSGLPSDRFSAERTGGSVSTLTIQRTQQEDSAVYLCASSAGTSSGGELFFGEGSRLTVL.

This clone has only one observation. The V gene is TRBV21-1, the J gene TRBJ2-5; TRBD2 is the table's D call, not checked against the DNA. TRBV21-1 is described as a pseudogene. The CDR3 sequence is 20 residues long. The chain's CDR3 is CASSRGPRTDRGSKEETQYF. The DNA of the CDR3 is TGTGCCAGCAGCAGAGGCCCCCGAACGGATCGCGGGAGTAAGGAAGAGACCCAGTACTTC.

The chain recombines TRBV19 with TRBJ1-5; D is undetermined. The CDR3 loop spans 15 amino acids. Germline loops: CDR1 LNHDA, CDR2 SQIVND (reference sequence). V was trimmed by 1 base and J by 7 bases, leaving 14 bases between them. CDR3 sequence: CASSIVRGPGQPQHF. The CDR3 DNA sequence: TGTGCCAGTAGTATAGTGCGGGGTCCGGGGCAGCCCCAGCATTTT.

The J gene is TRBJ2-7, the V gene TRBV28, with 8 positions matching TRBD2. Germline CDR1 MDHEN, CDR2 SYDVKM. V trimming: 1 base; J trimming: 3 bases; junction bases outside the gene matches: 8. This CDR3 is built from 16 residues. CDR3 nucleotide sequence: TGTGCCAGCAGTTTATTGGTCGGGGGGGGAAGCTACGAGCAGTACTTC. It encodes CASSLLVGGGSYEQYF.

V usage is TRBV11-2 and J usage is TRBJ1-2, with D uncertain. The CDR3 is 12 amino acids. Trimming removed 4 bases at V and 3 bases at J, with 6 bases between. The germline V gene encodes CDR1 SGHAT and CDR2 FQNNGV. CDR3 sequence (DNA): TGTGCCAGCAGCTCCGGTTACTATGGCTACACCTTC. It specifies CASSSGYYGYTF.

The chain joins TRBV14 to TRBJ2-7; TRBD1 aligns across 7 bases. CDR3 length: 16 amino acids. With 1 base clipped from V and 0 bases from J, the junction kept 6 bases outside the gene matches. CDR1 and CDR2 from the germline V gene are SGHDN and FVKESK. Here the CDR3 DNA reads TGTGCCAGCAGCCAAGCCGACAGGGCCGGCTCCTACGAGCAGTACTTC. It encodes CASSQADRAGSYEQYF. Full variable domain (missing parts from reference TRBV14 and TRBJ2-7): EAGVTQFPSHSVIEKGQTVTLRCDPISGHDNLYWYRRVMGKEIKFLLHFVKESKQDESGMPNNRFLAERTGGTYSTLKVQPAELEDSGVYFCASSQADRAGSYEQYFGPGTRLTVT.

This sequence joins TRBV5-4 and TRBJ1-6; D is unresolved. V gave up 1 base and J gave up 6 bases, with 11 bases separating them. The V gene's germline CDR1 is SGHNT and CDR2 YYREEE (reference sequence). The CDR3 consists of 15 residues. The CDR3 sequence is CASSLFGRPNSPLHF. CDR3 coding DNA: TGTGCCAGCAGCTTGTTTGGCAGGCCTAATTCACCCCTCCACTTT.